A single sample is the source of the 20 T cell receptor beta chains below, sequenced in a study of human T cells and chemical hapten exposure. TCRdb re-analysed the RACE reads in MiXCR, keeping a single row per CDR3 protein. The table shows 65,000 to 100,000 distinct CDR3 sequences, with 6% to 8.5% occurring only once. As to time point: patch test 2, 6 weeks after DPC sensitization. Stated treatment: therapeutic diphenylcyclopropenone sensitization with weekly scalp DPC. The input for sequencing was whole blood, taken in connection with sensitization to the hapten diphenylcyclopropenone (DPC). The receptors shown here come from a woman in her 30s with alopecia areata. Some clones in this sample may be carry-over from other donors' samples.

This clonotype was detected a few times. The chain recombines TRBV5-6 with TRBJ2-5; 9 bases line up with TRBD1. Germline assignment: CDR1 SGHDT and CDR2 YYEEEE. The V and J ends lost 4 bases and 6 bases, in that order; junction bases with no gene match: 10. The CDR3 has 15 amino acids. The CDR3 region is CASSLGQGSVKTQYF. The CDR3 DNA reads as TGTGCCAGCAGCCTGGGACAGGGATCGGTAAAGACCCAGTACTTC.

The chain is built from TRBV6-5 and TRBJ2-1; TRBD2 matches at 10 bases. Germline CDR1 reads MNHEY; CDR2 reads SVGAGI. The V gene end was trimmed by 1 base and the J gene end by 6 bases; junction bases not matched to a gene: 3. The CDR3 sequence is 15 residues long. This chain's CDR3 is CASSYFQRGGNEQFF. CDR3 sequence (DNA): TGTGCCAGCAGTTACTTCCAGCGGGGGGGCAATGAGCAGTTCTTC.

This clonotype was detected only a few times. The chain couples TRBV3-1 to TRBJ2-7; TRBD2 aligns across 8 bases. Germline-derived CDR1 and CDR2 are LGHDT and YNNKEL (reference sequence). V was clipped by 0 bases and J by 5 bases; unmatched bases: 9. The length of the CDR3 is 16 residues. The CDR3 DNA sequence: TGTGCCAGCAGCCAAGATCCCGAGCGGGGGTTCGACGAGCAGTACTTC. Translated: CASSQDPERGFDEQYF.

This clonotype was found many times. A read error may account for a junction end that differs from germline. V is TRBV7-2 and J is TRBJ1-1, with TRBD1 as a possible D gene (6 bases). This CDR3 spans 12 amino acids. Germline CDR1 reads SGHTA; CDR2 reads FQGNSA. The CDR3 DNA reads as TGTGCCAGCAGCACCGGGGGCCAGCAGTTTTACTTT. It translates to CASSTGGQQFYF.

This clonotype was detected ten times or more. The V gene is TRBV20-1, the J gene TRBJ2-5; the D is unclear. CDR3 length equals 11 residues. Germline V CDR1 and CDR2: DFQATT, SNEGSKA (reference sequence). The CDR3 region is CSCRDQETQYF. CDR3 in DNA: TGCAGCTGCCGTGACCAAGAGACCCAGTACTTC.

This clonotype was observed at least ten times. The rearrangement uses TRBV6-5 and TRBJ2-6; D possibly corresponds to TRBD1 (6 bases). The CDR3 runs to 18 residues. CDR1 is MNHEY and CDR2 is SVGAGI in the germline V gene. The V gene lost 3 bases and the J gene lost 0 bases, with 15 bases spanning the gap. This chain's CDR3 is CASSYYRARISGANVLTF. The CDR3 region has the DNA TGTGCCAGCAGTTATTACAGGGCCCGTATCTCTGGGGCCAACGTCCTGACTTTC.

With regard to this clonotype: The junction departs from germline at one end; a sequencing error may be responsible. The rearrangement uses TRBV12-3 or TRBV12-4 and TRBJ1-3, with D tentatively TRBD1 (5 bases). The CDR3 length is 16 residues. In nucleotides, the CDR3 is TGTGCCAGCAGACAGGTGGGGGATGTCGCTGGAAACAACATATATTTT. It encodes CASRQVGDVAGNNIYF.

This clonotype was seen only a few times. The chain employs TRBV7-2 and TRBJ2-4; 12 bases map to TRBD2. J gave up 1 base and V 5 bases, and 15 bases lay outside the gene matches. The CDR3 spans 20 residues. Germline V lookup: CDR1 SGHTA, CDR2 FQGNSA. The CDR3 bases are TGTGCCAGCAGCCCCCGGACTAGCGGGATCGCCTTAGGGGCCAAAAACATTCAGTACTTC. It encodes CASSPRTSGIALGAKNIQYF.

This clonotype appeared a few times. The chain is built from TRBV29-1 and TRBJ1-4; the D gene is possibly TRBD1 (6 bases). Germline-derived CDR1 and CDR2 are SQVTM and ANQGSEA. The V end was cut by 4 bases, the J end by 10 bases, with 10 bases between. This CDR3 is built from 11 residues. DNA of the CDR3: TGCAGCGTTGGCCAGGGGCGAAAACTGTTTTTT. Its translation is CSVGQGRKLFF. Using reference TRBV29-1 and TRBJ1-4 for the parts outside the CDR3, the full variable domain is SAVISQKPSRDICQRGTSLTIQCQVDSQVTMMFWYRQQPGQSLTLIATANQGSEATYESGFVIDKFPISRPNLTFSTLTVSNMSPEDSSIYLCSVGQGRKLFFGSGTQLSVL.

The rearrangement joins TRBV7-9 to TRBJ2-7, with 7 bases aligning to TRBD1. The junction had 5 bases not matched to a gene; V was cut back by 4 bases and J by 2 bases. Germline V gives CDR1 SEHNR, CDR2 FQNEAQ (reference sequence). CDR3 size: 14 residues. Here the CDR3 DNA reads TGTGCCAGCAGCTCAGGGGGTCGCGCCTACGAGCAGTACTTC. Translated: CASSSGGRAYEQYF.

V gene TRBV12-3 or TRBV12-4 combines with J gene TRBJ1-6, with D possibly TRBD1 on 5 matching bases. The V end was cut by 10 bases, the J end by 7 bases, with 8 bases between. The CDR3 sequence is 11 residues long. The CDR3 nucleotides are TGTGCCACCGGGACGAATTCACCCCTCCACTTT. As protein: CATGTNSPLHF.

The chain recombines TRBV25-1 with TRBJ2-5; D not certain. This CDR3 comprises 15 residues. Germline V CDR1 and CDR2: MGHDK, SYGVNS. The V gene lost 3 bases and the J gene lost 0 bases, with 11 bases spanning the gap. CDR3: CASSDWTEYQETQYF. The DNA of the CDR3 is TGTGCCAGCAGTGACTGGACGGAGTACCAAGAGACCCAGTACTTC.

This clonotype has a count of ten or more. This chain links TRBV5-1 with TRBJ1-1, with 7 bases aligning to TRBD1. In germline, CDR1 is SGHRS, CDR2 YFSETQ. The CDR3 is 16 residues long. V was pared by 4 bases and J by 4 bases, with 13 bases of the junction left unmatched. CDR3 amino acids: CASSNVQQGRSTEAFF. The CDR3 DNA sequence: TGCGCCAGCAGCAACGTTCAACAGGGGAGAAGCACTGAAGCTTTCTTT.

The gene calls are TRBV30 and TRBJ1-1; D is unresolved. The V end was cut by 0 bases, the J end by 6 bases, with 8 bases between. The CDR3 sequence is 12 residues long. Germline CDR1 is GTSNPN and CDR2 is SVGIG (reference sequence). CDR3: CAWSVGRPEAFF. CDR3 DNA: TGTGCCTGGAGTGTCGGACGCCCTGAAGCTTTCTTT.

At least ten counts were recorded for this clonotype. The chain has TRBV20-1 and TRBJ2-4, with D unclear. Germline CDR1 and CDR2: DFQATT and SNEGSKA (reference sequence). The V end lost 3 bases, the J end lost 0 bases, and 9 bases lay between the germline ends. The CDR3 is 14 residues long. The CDR3 DNA reads as TGCAGTGCTAGCGGGCGTTTAGCCAAAAACATTCAGTACTTC. Translation: CSASGRLAKNIQYF.

The chain's CDR3 is CASSLSGPETGMNTEAFF. The CDR3, as DNA: TGTGCCAGCAGCTTGTCTGGGCCAGAAACGGGGATGAACACTGAAGCTTTCTTT. The J gene is TRBJ1-1, the V gene TRBV13; D is unclear. The CDR3 has 18 residues. V was cut by 3 bases and J by 0 bases, with 20 bases left in between. Germline V CDR1 and CDR2: PRHDT, FYEKMQ (reference sequence). Full variable domain (missing parts from reference TRBV13 and TRBJ1-1): AAGVIQSPRHLIKEKRETATLKCYPIPRHDTVYWYQQGPGQDPQFLISFYEKMQSDKGSIPDRFSAQQFSDYHSELNMSSLELGDSALYFCASSLSGPETGMNTEAFFGQGTRLTVV.

In this sample, this clonotype turned up a few times. For the CDR3, the DNA is TGTGCCAGCAGTTGGACTAGCGGGGTTCGGCGTAACGAGCAGTACTTC. As protein: CASSWTSGVRRNEQYF. V and J are TRBV12-3 or TRBV12-4 and TRBJ2-7; 12 bases agree with TRBD2. The trim removed 4 bases at V and 5 bases at J, leaving 9 bases unmatched. This CDR3 has 16 amino acids.

This clonotype was seen a handful of times. The rearrangement uses TRBV7-2 and TRBJ2-5, with D unclear. The CDR3 totals 14 residues. Germline assignment: CDR1 SGHTA and CDR2 FQGNSA. V was shortened by 0 bases and J by 2 bases, with 7 bases between the two germline ends. CDR3 in amino acids: CASSLALRQETQYF. CDR3 sequence (DNA): TGTGCCAGCAGCTTAGCGCTAAGGCAAGAGACCCAGTACTTC. The whole variable domain, remainder taken from reference TRBV7-2 and TRBJ2-5, is GAGVSQSPSNKVTEKGKDVELRCDPISGHTALYWYRQSLGQGLEFLIYFQGNSAPDKSGLPSDRFSAERTGGSVSTLTIQRTQQEDSAVYLCASSLALRQETQYFGPGTRLLVL.

The rearrangement links TRBV4-1 to TRBJ2-3, with 11 bases lining up with TRBD2. The CDR3 has 15 residues. V trimming: 4 bases; J trimming: 5 bases; junction bases outside the gene matches: 5. Germline CDR1 is MGHRA and CDR2 is YSYEKL. The CDR3 region is CASSRLLAGEDTQYF. As DNA, the CDR3 is TGCGCCAGCAGCCGGCTACTAGCGGGGGAAGATACGCAGTATTTT.

CDR3 nucleotides: TGTGCCAGCAGCTTAGGACAGGGCCCCTACAATGAGCAGTTCTTC. This gives the protein CASSLGQGPYNEQFF. The rearrangement links TRBV7-2 to TRBJ2-1; 7 bases are a match to TRBD1. Per the germline V gene, CDR1 is SGHTA and CDR2 is FQGNSA. The CDR3 length is 15 residues. Trimming took 1 base from V and 2 from J; bases not matched to a gene: 2.